A selection of T cell receptor beta chains follows, all from one sample in a study of OX40 agonist ivuxolimab in advanced cancers. Data came from immunoSEQ multiplex PCR; TCRdb stores just in-frame clones and leaves some out. This table holds more than 45,000 clones, roughly 85% found once. The sequences come from CD4+ or CD8+ T cells sorted from blood, collected in a trial of the OX40 agonist ivuxolimab. The receptors here all came from an adult with an advanced solid tumor such as melanoma, head and neck, liver or kidney cancer. The CDR3 runs from the conserved cysteine through the conserved F or W. A D gene is named only where the DNA matches it firmly. Size is stated for part of the rows, as once, few or many counts, or as a class when the clone is expanded.

DNA: TGTGCCAGCAGTGAGACCTTCCTGGGAGCGATCGAAAAACTGTTTTTT
CDR3: CASSETFLGAIEKLFF
D: NA
V: TRBV6-1
J: TRBJ1-4
size: NA

DNA: TGTGCCAGCAGCTTAGGGAGGGCCAAGGTAACAGATACGCAGTATTTT
CDR3: CASSLGRAKVTDTQYF
D: TRBD2
V: TRBV5-8
J: TRBJ2-3
size: NA

DNA: TGTGCCAGCAGCTTATCTGCCAGCGGGCTTCCCTACGAGCAGTACTTC
CDR3: CASSLSASGLPYEQYF
D: NA
V: TRBV7-2
J: TRBJ2-7
size: NA

DNA: TGTGCCAGCAGCCAATACATAGATCAGCCCCAGCATTTT
CDR3: CASSQYIDQPQHF
D: NA
V: TRBV14
J: TRBJ1-5
size: NA

DNA: TGTGCCAGCAGTACCCTACAGGGTCGGATTAGTAATTCACCCCTCCACTTT
CDR3: CASSTLQGRISNSPLHF
D: NA
V: TRBV27
J: TRBJ1-6
size: few

DNA: TGTGCCAGCAGTTACTTCACGGCAGCCGAGCAGTACTTC
CDR3: CASSYFTAAEQYF
D: NA
V: TRBV6-5
J: TRBJ2-7
size: once

DNA: TGTGCCAGCAGTGTTTGGGGTGGCAATCAGCCCCAGCATTTT
CDR3: CASSVWGGNQPQHF
D: NA
V: TRBV6-1
J: TRBJ1-5
size: NA

DNA: TGTGCCACCAGCAGAGATGGGCAGGGTCGGTCGGAGACCCAGTACTTC
CDR3: CATSRDGQGRSETQYF
D: NA
V: TRBV15
J: TRBJ2-5
size: NA

DNA: TGCAGCGTTGCCGGTCGGACAGGCTCCTACGAGCAGTACTTC
CDR3: CSVAGRTGSYEQYF
D: TRBD1
V: TRBV29-1
J: TRBJ2-7
size: NA

DNA: TGTGCCAGCAGCGTAGAGCCCGGACGTAGCAATGAGCAGTTCTTC
CDR3: CASSVEPGRSNEQFF
D: NA
V: TRBV9
J: TRBJ2-1
size: once

DNA: TGTGCCAGCAGCACCCCCGGGACAGCCAACACTGAAGCTTTCTTT
CDR3: CASSTPGTANTEAFF
D: TRBD1
V: TRBV9
J: TRBJ1-1
size: NA

DNA: TGTGCCAGCACCCCAGGGAGTCAAGGGGGCACTGAAGCTTTCTTT
CDR3: CASTPGSQGGTEAFF
D: NA
V: TRBV27
J: TRBJ1-1
size: NA

DNA: TGTGCCAGCAGTGAGGGTAGCGGGAGAGAGACCCAGTACTTC
CDR3: CASSEGSGRETQYF
D: TRBD2
V: TRBV6-1
J: TRBJ2-5
size: NA

DNA: TGTGCCAGCAGTTCGGGACTAGCGGGGGACAGCTCCTACGAGCAGTACTTC
CDR3: CASSSGLAGDSSYEQYF
D: TRBD2
V: TRBV28
J: TRBJ2-7
size: once

DNA: TGTGCCAGCAGACGGGACTCAGGCACAGATACGCAGTATTTT
CDR3: CASRRDSGTDTQYF
D: NA
V: TRBV7-3
J: TRBJ2-3
size: NA

DNA: TGTGCCAGCGTCCATTCAGGTGGACAAGAGACCCAGTACTTC
CDR3: CASVHSGGQETQYF
D: NA
V: TRBV5-8
J: TRBJ2-5
size: NA

DNA: TGTGCCAGTAGTACCGGGGTAGGGGAAGCTTTCTTT
CDR3: CASSTGVGEAFF
D: NA
V: TRBV19
J: TRBJ1-1
size: NA

DNA: TGTGCCAGCAGTTTGGGAGCCGAGGGCGAGCAGTACTTC
CDR3: CASSLGAEGEQYF
D: NA
V: TRBV6-5
J: TRBJ2-7
size: once

DNA: TGTGCCAGCAGGGACGGACTACAGTACGAGCAGTACTTC
CDR3: CASRDGLQYEQYF
D: NA
V: TRBV6-5
J: TRBJ2-7
size: NA

DNA: TGTGCCAGCATCCAATCAACTCCTCCGTCAAAACTGTTTTTT
CDR3: CASIQSTPPSKLFF
D: NA
V: TRBV28
J: TRBJ1-4
size: NA

DNA: TGCAGCGATTTTCCCACCTCAAACAGGGAATATAGCAATCAGCCCCAGCATTTT
CDR3: CSDFPTSNREYSNQPQHF
D: NA
V: TRBV29-1
J: TRBJ1-5
size: NA